These T cell receptor beta chains were read from a single sample in a study of blood T cells in healthy people across ages. TCRdb re-analysed the 5' RACE reads in MiXCR, keeping a single row per CDR3 protein. The table has approximately 1.5 million distinct CDR3 sequences, approximately 43% seen once. Sequencing input: blood. The receptors stem from a woman between 18 and 30 years old in good health. The CDR3 runs from the conserved cysteine through the conserved F or W. Fields, in order: CDR3 length, clone size, V gene, J gene, CDR3 protein. Only some rows state a clone size, as once, few, many or a class for expanded clones.

CDR3 length: 15; clone size: .; V gene: TRBV7-9; J gene: TRBJ1-6; CDR3 protein: CASIQGTAPNSPLHF
CDR3 length: 15; clone size: .; V gene: TRBV6-5; J gene: TRBJ1-6; CDR3 protein: CASSMRQGDYSPLHF
CDR3 length: 17; clone size: .; V gene: TRBV4-3; J gene: TRBJ1-1; CDR3 protein: CASSQARRGVLNTEAFF
CDR3 length: 15; clone size: few; V gene: TRBV7-9; J gene: TRBJ1-5; CDR3 protein: CASSLAGTDNQPQHF
CDR3 length: 12; clone size: .; V gene: TRBV20-1; J gene: .; CDR3 protein: CSASDSMNEQYF
CDR3 length: 15; clone size: .; V gene: TRBV7-9; J gene: TRBJ1-4; CDR3 protein: CASSIAIGRNEKLFF
CDR3 length: 16; clone size: .; V gene: TRBV5-1; J gene: TRBJ1-1; CDR3 protein: CASSSTPGQGAAEAFF
CDR3 length: 14; clone size: .; V gene: TRBV20-1; J gene: TRBJ2-3; CDR3 protein: CSAPTSGSADTRYF
CDR3 length: 12; clone size: few; V gene: TRBV7-9; J gene: TRBJ1-5; CDR3 protein: CASSSDSSPQHF
CDR3 length: 15; clone size: .; V gene: TRBV4-3; J gene: TRBJ1-5; CDR3 protein: CASSQDISSNQPQHF
CDR3 length: 14; clone size: .; V gene: TRBV20-1; J gene: TRBJ2-4; CDR3 protein: CSARLGVVKNIQYF
CDR3 length: 13; clone size: .; V gene: TRBV29-1; J gene: TRBJ2-7; CDR3 protein: CSVVAPTSYEQYF
CDR3 length: 13; clone size: .; V gene: TRBV29-1; J gene: TRBJ2-1; CDR3 protein: CSVDPKVVGEQFF
CDR3 length: 14; clone size: .; V gene: TRBV7-9; J gene: TRBJ1-1; CDR3 protein: CASSPRQGFTEAFF
CDR3 length: 15; clone size: .; V gene: TRBV7-2; J gene: TRBJ2-1; CDR3 protein: CASSPDRAEYNVQFF
CDR3 length: 15; clone size: few; V gene: TRBV10-3; J gene: TRBJ1-5; CDR3 protein: CAISGTLEGNQPQHF
CDR3 length: 11; clone size: few; V gene: TRBV21-1; J gene: TRBJ1-2; CDR3 protein: CASSKVAGYTF
CDR3 length: 17; clone size: .; V gene: TRBV20-1; J gene: TRBJ2-4; CDR3 protein: CSARVSGVKLAKNIQYF
CDR3 length: 15; clone size: few; V gene: TRBV4-3; J gene: TRBJ1-2; CDR3 protein: CASSQLLTANYGYTF
CDR3 length: 15; clone size: .; V gene: TRBV24-1; J gene: TRBJ2-7; CDR3 protein: CATSDGMTGMHEQYF
CDR3 length: 14; clone size: .; V gene: TRBV7-9; J gene: TRBJ2-7; CDR3 protein: CASSSQISSYEQYF
CDR3 length: 15; clone size: .; V gene: TRBV14; J gene: TRBJ2-7; CDR3 protein: CASSQDPGEDYEQYF
CDR3 length: 17; clone size: .; V gene: TRBV12-3/TRBV12-4; J gene: TRBJ2-3; CDR3 protein: CASTLKTSTLRTDTQYF
CDR3 length: 16; clone size: few; V gene: TRBV6-2/TRBV6-3; J gene: TRBJ2-3; CDR3 protein: CASRFRATTPTDTQYF
CDR3 length: 15; clone size: many; V gene: TRBV27; J gene: TRBJ2-1; CDR3 protein: CASSLSGLANHEQFF
CDR3 length: 15; clone size: .; V gene: TRBV7-2; J gene: TRBJ1-5; CDR3 protein: CASSPTGTSNQPQHF
CDR3 length: 15; clone size: .; V gene: TRBV2; J gene: TRBJ1-1; CDR3 protein: CASSEPRDRNTEAFF
CDR3 length: 13; clone size: .; V gene: TRBV2; J gene: TRBJ1-5; CDR3 protein: CASSGILNQPQHF
CDR3 length: 16; clone size: .; V gene: TRBV3-1; J gene: TRBJ2-5; CDR3 protein: CDSSQTRLAGRETQYF
CDR3 length: 11; clone size: .; V gene: TRBV24-1; J gene: TRBJ1-2; CDR3 protein: CATSEAGGYTF
CDR3 length: 14; clone size: few; V gene: TRBV7-2; J gene: TRBJ1-5; CDR3 protein: CARSTPGTWQPQHF
CDR3 length: 19; clone size: .; V gene: TRBV27; J gene: TRBJ2-3; CDR3 protein: CASSPRLLAGASSTDTQYF
CDR3 length: 16; clone size: .; V gene: TRBV7-2; J gene: TRBJ2-1; CDR3 protein: CASSSKLAGIYNEQFF
CDR3 length: 15; clone size: few; V gene: TRBV6-6; J gene: TRBJ2-1; CDR3 protein: CASKILAEPYNEQFF
CDR3 length: 14; clone size: .; V gene: TRBV5-1; J gene: TRBJ1-1; CDR3 protein: CASSVDRVATEAFF
CDR3 length: 16; clone size: .; V gene: TRBV20-1; J gene: TRBJ2-1; CDR3 protein: CSARPGLASSYNEQFF
CDR3 length: 18; clone size: .; V gene: TRBV4-1; J gene: TRBJ2-1; CDR3 protein: CASSQSSGRAKSYNEQFF
CDR3 length: 13; clone size: many; V gene: TRBV9; J gene: TRBJ2-3; CDR3 protein: CASSVLGTDTQYF
CDR3 length: 13; clone size: .; V gene: TRBV27; J gene: TRBJ1-1; CDR3 protein: CASRLLGIAEAFF
CDR3 length: 13; clone size: .; V gene: TRBV7-2; J gene: TRBJ2-1; CDR3 protein: CASSLTTSSEQFF
CDR3 length: 16; clone size: .; V gene: TRBV27; J gene: TRBJ2-5; CDR3 protein: CASSSGLAVLQETQYF
CDR3 length: 16; clone size: few; V gene: TRBV7-3; J gene: TRBJ2-1; CDR3 protein: CASSYSGLAGNNEQFF
CDR3 length: 12; clone size: few; V gene: TRBV12-3/TRBV12-4; J gene: TRBJ2-5; CDR3 protein: CASMGGQETQYF
CDR3 length: 15; clone size: .; V gene: TRBV10-3; J gene: TRBJ2-1; CDR3 protein: CAIAPSGVSVDEQFF
CDR3 length: 13; clone size: .; V gene: TRBV10-3; J gene: TRBJ1-1; CDR3 protein: CAITGRGNTEAFF
CDR3 length: 15; clone size: .; V gene: TRBV4-3; J gene: TRBJ1-2; CDR3 protein: CASSQLQGAGYGYTF
CDR3 length: 15; clone size: once; V gene: TRBV29-1; J gene: TRBJ1-5; CDR3 protein: CSVAIPLDRNQPQPF
CDR3 length: 15; clone size: .; V gene: TRBV20-1; J gene: TRBJ2-1; CDR3 protein: CSARGVGAAMETQFF
CDR3 length: 15; clone size: .; V gene: TRBV4-3; J gene: TRBJ1-5; CDR3 protein: CASSQVQGADQPQHF
CDR3 length: 12; clone size: .; V gene: TRBV6-2/TRBV6-3; J gene: TRBJ2-3; CDR3 protein: CASSYLRDTQYF
CDR3 length: 15; clone size: .; V gene: TRBV7-9; J gene: TRBJ2-5; CDR3 protein: CASSKTGGTRETQYF
CDR3 length: 16; clone size: few; V gene: TRBV6-2/TRBV6-3; J gene: TRBJ2-3; CDR3 protein: CASSIPASGRGDTQYF
CDR3 length: 18; clone size: .; V gene: TRBV27; J gene: TRBJ2-1; CDR3 protein: CASSLSLLKAGVYNEQFF
CDR3 length: 15; clone size: .; V gene: TRBV9; J gene: TRBJ2-7; CDR3 protein: CASSVGGDITYEQYF
CDR3 length: 17; clone size: few; V gene: TRBV11-2; J gene: TRBJ2-7; CDR3 protein: CASSTYAGTQSSYEQYF